These 10 T cell receptor beta chains were sequenced from one sample in a study of blood T cell repertoires in COVID-19 (TCRdb year 2020). The library came from the immunoSEQ multiplex PCR assay. TCRdb limited this immuneACCESS table to in-frame rearrangements with V and J called. A share of clones is missing; checked studies link under half to unresolved V genes, and the rest is unexplained. The sample table holds about 250,000 clones, of which more than 75% were seen once. More than 1.5% of the sample is taken by the ten largest. Sequencing used PBMCs or T cells enriched from blood (not recorded which). Receptor source: a man aged 35 to 55 who had recovered from COVID-19.

The chain is built from TRBV19 and TRBJ1-1, with D hard to call. The CDR3 extends over 13 amino acids. Trimming stripped 6 bases from V and 4 bases from J, with 12 bases between. CDR1 and CDR2 from the germline V gene are LNHDA and SQIVND (reference sequence). The DNA for the CDR3 is TGTGCCAGTAGCCTAGGCAGATTCACTGAAGCTTTCTTT. Encoded protein: CASSLGRFTEAFF.

The chain uses TRBV6-5 and TRBJ1-2; D gene uncertain. Deletions cut 0 bases from V and 5 bases from J, with 10 bases between. Germline lookup yields CDR1 MNHEY and CDR2 SVGAGI. CDR3 size: 14 residues. CDR3 sequence: CASSYSRTGYGYTF. DNA for the CDR3: TGTGCCAGCAGTTACTCGAGGACTGGGTATGGCTACACCTTC.

This chain joins TRBV7-9 and TRBJ2-7, with D possibly matching TRBD1 (5 bases). Trimming left V 1 base short and J 0 bases short, with 13 bases between. Germline loops: CDR1 SEHNR, CDR2 FQNEAQ (reference sequence). The CDR3 spans 16 residues. The CDR3 here is CASSLVGRVDSYEQYF. As DNA, the CDR3 is TGTGCCAGCAGCTTAGTGGGCAGGGTCGACTCCTACGAGCAGTACTTC.

The chain has TRBV7-2 and TRBJ2-2, with a weak D call TRBD2 (5 bases). V was pared by 1 base and J by 1 base, with 10 bases between. This CDR3 contains 16 residues. The germline V gene encodes CDR1 SGHTA and CDR2 FQGNSA. This CDR3 is CASSLDGAENTGELFF. CDR3 nucleotides: TGTGCCAGCAGCTTAGATGGAGCGGAGAACACCGGGGAGCTGTTTTTT.

The chain employs TRBV6-5 and TRBJ2-7, with 8 bases lining up with TRBD1. This CDR3 is 14 amino acids long. Germline CDR1 and CDR2: MNHEY and SVGAGI. V trimming: 2 bases; J trimming: 5 bases; junction bases outside the gene matches: 5. This chain's CDR3 is CASSYQGAIDEQYF. The CDR3 DNA is TGTGCCAGCAGTTACCAGGGGGCTATTGACGAGCAGTACTTC.

The chain has TRBV7-9 and TRBJ1-3; a weak D match, TRBD1 (5 bases). The CDR3 is 14 residues long. Trimming pared 0 bases from V and 2 bases from J, leaving 5 bases between. Germline lookup yields CDR1 SEHNR and CDR2 FQNEAQ (reference sequence). As DNA, the CDR3 is TGTGCCAGCAGCTTAGCAGGGGCTGGAAACACCATATATTTT. It is translated as CASSLAGAGNTIYF. Looking up the rest from reference TRBV7-9 and TRBJ1-3 gives the full variable domain: DTGVSQNPRHKITKRGQNVTFRCDPISEHNRLYWYRQTLGQGPEFLTYFQNEAQLEKSRLLSDRFSAERPKGSFSTLEIQRTEQGDSAMYLCASSLAGAGNTIYFGEGSWLTVV.

The chain recombines TRBV9 with TRBJ1-4; 9 positions match TRBD1. This CDR3 comprises 14 residues. The germline CDR1 and CDR2 sequences are SGDLS and YYNGEE. Trimming at V came to 4 bases and at J to 6 bases, leaving 4 bases not matched to a gene. CDR3 loop: CASSPRQGDEKLFF. Here the CDR3 DNA reads TGTGCCAGCAGCCCTAGACAGGGGGATGAAAAACTGTTTTTT.

V gene TRBV6-5 combines with J gene TRBJ2-3; 9 positions match TRBD2. CDR1 and CDR2 from the germline V gene are MNHEY and SVGAGI. The length of the CDR3 is 15 residues. V lost 7 bases and J lost 1; bases outside the gene matches: 6. The CDR3 nucleotides are TGTGCCAGCACGGGCGGGAGGGCCGGCACAGATACGCAGTATTTT. Encoded protein: CASTGGRAGTDTQYF.

This chain connects TRBV6-1 to TRBJ2-1; 7 bases are shared with TRBD1. Germline V CDR1 and CDR2: MNHNS, SASEGT. V shed 1 base, J shed 7 bases, and the junction held 7 bases outside the gene matches. The CDR3 totals 15 residues. The CDR3: CASSEEWTGRNEQFF. CDR3 DNA: TGTGCCAGCAGTGAAGAATGGACAGGTAGAAATGAGCAGTTCTTC.

The chain uses TRBV30 and TRBJ1-5, with 10 bases matching TRBD1. This CDR3 is 16 amino acids long. V shed 1 base and J 6 bases; nucleotides not matched to a gene: 9. Germline values: CDR1 GTSNPN, CDR2 SVGIG (reference sequence). The CDR3 reads CAWSATRDRGGQPQHF. CDR3 bases: TGTGCCTGGAGTGCGACGCGGGACAGGGGAGGTCAGCCCCAGCATTTT.